This T cell receptor (beta chain) was sequenced in a study of blood T cell repertoires in COVID-19. Study overall: Researchers got acute and convalescent COVID-19 samples from the United States, Italy and Spain. PBMCs, B-cell-depleted T cells, or T cells were the source of the cDNA or gDNA that made up the material.

This clone was seen more than once but under ten times. TCRdb's table, derived via immunoSEQ multiplex PCR, lists solely in-frame clones and lacks some. This sample has about 140,000 clones; around nine tenths occur once, and the top ten carry 5% to 6%. The germline CDR1 and CDR2 sequences are MNHEY and SMNVEV (reference sequence). Trimming removed 8 bases from V and 2 bases from J; junction bases left unmatched: 12. This CDR3 has 17 amino acids. This TCR derives from a human donor in a cohort sampled during active COVID-19. The sample consisted of peripheral blood. The chain joins TRBV27 to TRBJ1-5; 10 nucleotides match TRBD1. CDR3 in amino acids: CASPRRPGTGGNQPQHF. The CDR3 coding sequence is TGTGCCAGCCCTCGCAGACCCGGGACAGGGGGCAATCAGCCCCAGCATTTT.